The 30 T cell receptor beta chains listed next were all sequenced from one sample in a study of human T cells and chemical hapten exposure. Time point reported: pre-sensitization, week 0. The treatment here: therapeutic diphenylcyclopropenone sensitization with weekly scalp DPC. TCRdb reprocessed the RACE reads via MiXCR and lists one record per CDR3 protein. The sample yields approximately 180,000 distinct CDR3 sequences, more than 25% seen once. The sequences come from whole blood, collected in connection with sensitization to the hapten diphenylcyclopropenone (DPC). These receptor sequences come from a woman in her thirties with alopecia areata. Some clones in this sample may be carry-over from other donors' samples.

The chain recombines TRBV18 with TRBJ2-7; D not certain. The V end was cut by 4 bases, the J end by 5 bases, with 12 bases between. Germline V lookup: CDR1 KGHSH, CDR2 LQKENI. The CDR3 is 13 amino acids. In DNA form, the CDR3 reads TGTGCCAGCTCACAGGATAGCAGAAACGAGCAGTACTTC. It yields the protein CASSQDSRNEQYF.

This clonotype was detected only a few times. The chain couples TRBV29-1 to TRBJ2-2; possible D gene TRBD2, 6 bases. The CDR3 spans 13 residues. The germline V and J ends were trimmed by 6 bases and 7 bases, with 15 bases remaining between them. Germline V CDR1 and CDR2: SQVTM, ANQGSEA. The CDR3 bases are TGCAGCGTCGCCGTAGGAGGGGTCGGGGAGCTGTTTTTT. The encoded protein is CSVAVGGVGELFF.

This clonotype appeared a few times. This sequence joins TRBV27 and TRBJ2-3; D may be TRBD1 (5 bases). Trimming removed 6 bases from V and 5 bases from J, with 12 bases in between. Germline V gene data show CDR1 as MNHEY and CDR2 as SMNVEV (reference sequence). The CDR3 contains 13 residues. CDR3 loop: CASRYPGKDTQYF. The CDR3 nucleotides are TGTGCCAGCAGATATCCAGGGAAAGATACGCAGTATTTT.

The chain recombines TRBV9 with TRBJ1-3; a weak D match, TRBD1 (5 bases). V gave up 0 bases and J gave up 0 bases, with 13 bases separating them. CDR3 length: 17 residues. From germline, CDR1 is SGDLS and CDR2 YYNGEE. This CDR3 is CASSVEVRASSGNTIYF. The CDR3 bases are TGTGCCAGCAGCGTAGAGGTCAGGGCAAGCTCTGGAAACACCATATATTTT.

This clonotype was observed a few times. This chain joins TRBV12-3 or TRBV12-4 and TRBJ1-1; D call uncertain. V dropped 1 base and J dropped 7 bases, with 10 bases sitting between them. The CDR3 is 13 residues long. CDR3 DNA sequence: TGTGCCAGCAGTTTAGTCAAAGGGTTTGAAGCTTTCTTT. Translation gives CASSLVKGFEAFF.

There are a few counts of this clonotype. This rearrangement joins TRBV20-1 to TRBJ2-3; D not resolved. V lost 1 base and J lost 2, with 1 base in between. This CDR3 region has 11 residues. Germline lookup yields CDR1 DFQATT and CDR2 SNEGSKA (reference sequence). The CDR3 sequence: CSARVTDTQYF. In nucleotides, the CDR3 is TGCAGTGCTAGAGTCACAGATACGCAGTATTTT.

This clonotype came up a few times. The genes are TRBV28 and TRBJ1-5; D is undetermined. This CDR3 spans 14 amino acids. V lost 5 bases and J 3 bases, leaving 11 bases between the germline ends. Germline values: CDR1 MDHEN, CDR2 SYDVKM. CDR3: CASSRAESNQPQHF. CDR3 in DNA: TGTGCCAGCAGTAGGGCAGAATCCAATCAGCCCCAGCATTTT.

This clonotype has more than one count but fewer than ten. The J gene is TRBJ2-1, the V gene TRBV9; TRBD2 aligns across 13 bases. The germline gives CDR1 SGDLS, CDR2 YYNGEE. The CDR3 covers 13 residues. J was trimmed by 9 bases and V by 7 bases; bases with no gene match: 4. The CDR3 reads CASGLAGDVEQFF. The CDR3 nucleotides are TGTGCCAGCGGACTAGCGGGAGACGTTGAGCAGTTCTTC. The variable domain in full, completed from reference TRBV9 and TRBJ2-1, reads DSGVTQTPKHLITATGQRVTLRCSPRSGDLSVYWYQQSLDQGLQFLIQYYNGEERAKGNILERFSAQQFPDLHSELNLSSLELGDSALYFCASGLAGDVEQFFGPGTRLTVL.

In this sample, this clonotype turned up a few times. This sequence joins TRBV6-2 or TRBV6-3 and TRBJ1-5; 9 bases line up with TRBD1. The trim removed 6 bases at V and 6 bases at J, leaving 9 bases unmatched. CDR3 length: 15 residues. Germline V gene sequence: CDR1 MNHEY, CDR2 SVGEGT. The CDR3: CASRPRTGEGQPQHF. The CDR3 DNA is TGTGCCAGCAGGCCACGGACAGGGGAAGGTCAGCCCCAGCATTTT.

The chain uses TRBV29-1 and TRBJ2-4, with 9 bases aligning to TRBD1. The CDR3 extends over 12 amino acids. Per germline, CDR1 SQVTM and CDR2 ANQGSEA. The junction had 1 base not matched to a gene; V was cut back by 4 bases and J by 6 bases. The CDR3 sequence is CSVGQGGNIQYF. The CDR3 DNA reads as TGCAGCGTTGGACAGGGGGGAAACATTCAGTACTTC. Full variable domain (remainder filled in from reference TRBV29-1 and TRBJ2-4): SAVISQKPSRDICQRGTSLTIQCQVDSQVTMMFWYRQQPGQSLTLIATANQGSEATYESGFVIDKFPISRPNLTFSTLTVSNMSPEDSSIYLCSVGQGGNIQYFGAGTRLSVL.

J is TRBJ1-2 and V is TRBV12-3 or TRBV12-4, with 7 bases identical to TRBD1. The ends lost 3 bases at V and 4 bases at J; junction bases unmatched: 5. There are 14 residues in the CDR3. CDR3 nucleotide sequence: TGTGCCAGCAGTTTCTCCAGGGGGGCCTATGGCTACACCTTC. Protein: CASSFSRGAYGYTF.

CDR3 in DNA: TGTGCCAGCAACCCGGGGGGCGCGGGCAATCAGCCCCAGCATTTT. Amino acid sequence: CASNPGGAGNQPQHF. The V call is TRBV6-2 or TRBV6-3, the J call TRBJ1-5; D perhaps matches TRBD1 (6 bases). This CDR3 has 15 amino acids. V was clipped by 7 bases and J by 2 bases, with 15 bases between them. CDR1 is MNHEY, CDR2 SVGEGT, per germline.

In its sample, this clonotype was seen many times. The chain has TRBV10-3 and TRBJ2-7; 11 nucleotides line up with TRBD1. The CDR3 has 15 amino acids. The germline V gene encodes CDR1 ENHRY and CDR2 SYGVKD. With 0 bases clipped from V and 3 bases from J, the junction kept 1 base outside the gene matches. CDR3 sequence reads: CAISESGQGGYEQYF. The CDR3 region has the DNA TGTGCCATCAGTGAGTCGGGACAGGGGGGCTACGAGCAGTACTTC.

This chain uses TRBV18 with TRBJ2-7; TRBD1 agrees at 7 bases. This CDR3 contains 13 residues. Germline CDR1 reads KGHSH; CDR2 reads LQKENI. Germline trimming cut 3 bases from V and 4 bases from J; bases unmatched to any gene: 3. Here the CDR3 reads CASSPDRSYEQYF. The CDR3, as DNA: TGTGCCAGCTCACCGGACAGGAGTTACGAGCAGTACTTC.

This chain joins TRBV28 and TRBJ2-1; the D is unclear. The CDR3 contains 13 residues. The germline gives CDR1 MDHEN, CDR2 SYDVKM. Trimming stripped 6 bases from V and 3 bases from J, with 9 bases between. The CDR3 sequence is CASRSTSYNEQFF. The CDR3 nucleotides read TGTGCCAGCAGGTCGACGAGCTACAATGAGCAGTTCTTC.

The rearrangement links TRBV27 to TRBJ1-3; 8 bases line up with TRBD1. The CDR3 loop spans 15 amino acids. Per the germline V gene, CDR1 is MNHEY and CDR2 is SMNVEV (reference sequence). V shed 4 bases, J shed 4 bases, and the junction held 6 bases outside the gene matches. CDR3 amino acids: CASSSPGTGGNTIYF. The CDR3 DNA reads TGTGCCAGCAGTTCACCAGGGACAGGAGGAAACACCATATATTTT.

This clonotype showed up just a few times. This chain links TRBV29-1 with TRBJ2-4, with 7 positions matching TRBD1. Germline V CDR1 and CDR2: SQVTM, ANQGSEA. Losses at the gene ends were 4 bases for V and 4 bases for J; bases not matched to a gene: 10. This CDR3 is built from 15 residues. The CDR3 sequence is CSVGGVGGLKNIQYF. CDR3 sequence (DNA): TGCAGCGTTGGGGGAGTAGGGGGCCTTAAAAACATTCAGTACTTC.

A few counts support this clonotype. The J gene is TRBJ2-7, the V gene TRBV5-1; 8 bases are shared with TRBD2. V dropped 0 bases and J dropped 9; count of bases not matched to a gene: 2. The CDR3 extends over 12 amino acids. CDR1 and CDR2 from the germline V gene are SGHRS and YFSETQ. The CDR3 region is CASSLEAGGQYF. The CDR3 DNA sequence: TGCGCCAGCAGCTTGGAGGCGGGAGGGCAGTACTTC.

For the CDR3, the DNA is TGTGCCAGCAGCGCAAGTCCCGATCAGCCCCAGCATTTT. It yields the protein CASSASPDQPQHF. The chain has TRBV7-9 and TRBJ1-5, with D unresolved. The CDR3 is 13 residues long. Trimming left V 5 bases short and J 5 bases short, with 10 bases between. CDR1 SEHNR and CDR2 FQNEAQ come from the germline V gene (reference sequence).

A few counts support this clonotype. This chain joins TRBV20-1 and TRBJ1-1; no clear D gene. V was trimmed by 3 bases and J by 6 bases, leaving 8 bases between them. Germline CDR1 is DFQATT and CDR2 is SNEGSKA (reference sequence). The CDR3 covers 11 residues. Written as DNA, the CDR3 is TGCAGTGCTAGCTTTCTGGCTGAAGCTTTCTTT. This encodes CSASFLAEAFF.

This clonotype has a handful of counts. The chain couples TRBV20-1 to TRBJ2-1, with D perhaps being TRBD1 or TRBD2 (6 bases each). Germline V gene lookup returns CDR1 DFQATT and CDR2 SNEGSKA (reference sequence). CDR3 length equals 12 residues. V was shortened by 5 bases and J by 9 bases, with 14 bases between the two germline ends. The CDR3 coding sequence is TGCAGTGCTCCGGGGGCTAGAGTTGAGCAGTTCTTC. Residues: CSAPGARVEQFF.

This clonotype appeared a few times. The chain has TRBV7-9 and TRBJ2-1; D is unresolved. The CDR3 sequence is 11 residues long. V was cut by 6 bases and J by 6 bases, with 6 bases left in between. Germline V gene lookup returns CDR1 SEHNR and CDR2 FQNEAQ (reference sequence). This CDR3 reads CASSWGNEQFF. The CDR3, as DNA: TGTGCCAGCAGTTGGGGCAATGAGCAGTTCTTC.

The chain couples TRBV28 to TRBJ2-7, with 10 bases fitting TRBD1. CDR3 length: 15 amino acids. V dropped 6 bases and J dropped 3; count of bases not matched to a gene: 8. From germline, CDR1 is MDHEN and CDR2 SYDVKM. DNA for the CDR3: TGTGCCAGCAGCTTGGCCGGGACAGGGGACTACGAGCAGTACTTC. Amino acid sequence: CASSLAGTGDYEQYF. The full variable domain, in which reference TRBV28 and TRBJ2-7 provide the parts outside the CDR3, is DVKVTQSSRYLVKRTGEKVFLECVQDMDHENMFWYRQDPGLGLRLIYFSYDVKMKEKGDIPEGYSVSREKKERFSLILESASTNQTSMYLCASSLAGTGDYEQYFGPGTRLTVT.

This clonotype has just a few counts. This chain connects TRBV10-2 to TRBJ2-5; weak D call: TRBD1 (6 bases). Looked up from germline, CDR1 is WSHSY and CDR2 is SAAADI. This CDR3 is 14 amino acids long. V lost 6 bases and J 1 base, leaving 12 bases between the germline ends. DNA for the CDR3: TGCGCCAGCAGCAGGACAGTAACCCAAGAGACCCAGTACTTC. This sequence encodes CASSRTVTQETQYF.

This chain connects TRBV23-1 to TRBJ2-7, with D possibly being TRBD2 (5 bases). TRBV23-1 falls under the ORF class, with uncertain function. V was cut by 6 bases and J by 0 bases, with 6 bases left in between. CDR3 size: 12 residues. The CDR3 here is CASRDCSYEQYF. In DNA form, the CDR3 reads TGCGCCAGCAGGGACTGCTCCTACGAGCAGTACTTC.

This clonotype was picked up a small number of times. Here the CDR3 reads CASSPSKSTYEQYF. CDR3 in DNA: TGCGCCAGCAGCCCTTCAAAGTCGACCTACGAGCAGTACTTC. This chain links TRBV5-1 with TRBJ2-7; no reliable D call. V gave up 4 bases and J gave up 2 bases, with 13 bases separating them. The CDR3 is made up of 14 amino acids. Per the germline V gene, CDR1 is SGHRS and CDR2 is YFSETQ.

This clonotype came up a few times. The gene calls are TRBV11-1 and TRBJ2-7, with 10 bases aligning to TRBD1. This CDR3 has 14 residues. Trimming at V came to 7 bases and at J to 3 bases, leaving 6 bases not matched to a gene. From germline, CDR1 is SGHAT and CDR2 FQDESV (reference sequence). CDR3: CASTIGQGDYEQYF. In DNA, the CDR3 is TGTGCCAGCACCATAGGACAGGGGGACTACGAGCAGTACTTC.

This clonotype was observed at least ten times. The chain links TRBV29-1 to TRBJ1-2, with 8 bases lining up with TRBD1. V lost 6 bases and J lost 6; bases outside the gene matches: 6. The CDR3 runs 12 residues. Germline CDR1 SQVTM, CDR2 ANQGSEA. The CDR3 sequence is CSVFGQGDGYTF. CDR3 coding DNA: TGCAGCGTCTTCGGACAGGGCGATGGCTACACCTTC.

This clonotype has more than one count but fewer than ten. The chain couples TRBV3-1 to TRBJ1-1; 9 nucleotides agree with TRBD1. The germline V gene encodes CDR1 LGHDT and CDR2 YNNKEL (reference sequence). Trimming removed 3 bases from V and 2 bases from J; junction bases left unmatched: 4. The CDR3 is made up of 15 amino acids. In nucleotides, the CDR3 is TGTGCCAGCAGCCAGGACAGGGGACGAAACACTGAAGCTTTCTTT. Translating it yields CASSQDRGRNTEAFF. Full variable domain (missing parts from reference TRBV3-1 and TRBJ1-1): DTAVSQTPKYLVTQMGNDKSIKCEQNLGHDTMYWYKQDSKKFLKIMFSYNNKELIINETVPNRFSPKSPDKAHLNLHINSLELGDSAVYFCASSQDRGRNTEAFFGQGTRLTVV.

This chain joins TRBV7-2 and TRBJ2-1, with 14 bases fitting TRBD2. In germline, CDR1 is SGHTA, CDR2 FQGNSA. Trimming cost V 5 bases and J 7 bases; bases outside gene matches: 22. This CDR3 contains 21 residues. CDR3 nucleotides: TGTGCCAGCAGCCAATGGGTTAGGACTAGCGGGAGGTTTATACAGGGAAATGAGCAGTTCTTC. It specifies CASSQWVRTSGRFIQGNEQFF.